This T cell receptor beta chain originates from a study of T cell responses to AZD1222 COVID-19 vaccine (dated by TCRdb to the early 2020s). Study-wide context: AZD1222 recipients given second doses at about 4 weeks or at about 12 weeks were pooled, since spike-specific TCR depth and breadth were not found to differ between the two schedules. TCR sequencing covered fewer than 250 trial participants: 200 to 220 given two doses of AZD1222 and about 26 given two doses of MenACWY control vaccine. Trial participants were enrolled into age subgroups of 18-55, 56-69 and 70-plus years, which contained about 150, 27 and 61 TCR-sequenced participants, respectively. Results and caveats for the whole study, not just this receptor: Reportedly, close to half of the unique spike-specific TCRs recognized epitopes lying outside the regions that are mutated in the B.1.351 and B.1.1.7 variants. Because no day 14 peak-response samples were available, the repertoires could be characterized only after the peak T cell response. Participants were mostly white British and included more females than males, and it was suggested by the authors that clonal diversity may have been underestimated. The vaccine-associated CD4 TCRs covered the entire spike protein, and the dominant responses fell in regions 160-218 and 743-854. Conclusions about previously exposed vaccinees are limited because only five to seven AZD1222 recipients were SARS-CoV-2 seropositive at baseline. A significant rise in spike-specific TCR breadth and depth was observed after two AZD1222 doses relative to day 0 and relative to MenACWY recipients. In the small 56-69-year group, the increase in depth fell short of significance, most likely because of low power.

The CDR3 regions of human TCRbeta chains were subjected to immunosequencing. The authors processed their data as follows. TCRs in the repertoires were compared against a reference library of SARS-CoV-2-specific TCRs that had been generated with the MIRA antigen-specificity platform. Breadth meant the fraction of unique TCRs that were SARS-CoV-2-associated, whereas depth meant the fraction of total T cells that were SARS-CoV-2-associated. Using the MIRA data, each spike-specific TCR was assigned both to the spike region to which the TCR was reactive and to a CD4 or CD8 class. Log10-transformed breadth and depth values were compared by one-way ANOVA with Sidak's multiple comparisons tests. As stored in TCRdb, this immuneACCESS dataset retains in-frame rearrangements with V and J assigned. A fraction of the clones does not appear; measured against another copy, unresolved V genes explain less than half of the discrepancy, and the remainder lacks a known reason. V and J calls and clone size are given by that table; D and trimming were obtained from the DNA. The table for this sample lists about 110,000 clones; around 86% of them were counted only once. About 1.2% of the sample lies in the top ten.

The germline V gene (reference sequence) yields LGHDT for CDR1 and YNNKEL for CDR2. The junction carries 17 bases between V and J, which are trimmed by 1 base and 7 bases respectively. The CDR3 has 17 amino acids, counting the end cysteine and phenylalanine. The entry retains the CDR3 DNA only, 51 bases that are in frame from base 1. Sample time point, as interpreted from the label and publication: baseline before first vaccination. The vaccinee samples were drawn from two UK trials, COV001 and COV002, one of which was a single-blind randomized controlled phase 2/3 trial testing AZD1222 (ChAdOx1 nCoV-19) in healthy adults. For TCRbeta chain sequencing, PBMC samples were collected from trial participants at day 0 and at day 28 after the second dose. Of note for this clone: Its antigen is unknown. Base qualities are not provided; no much larger clone lies one nucleotide away.

The TCR originated in an adult in good health. Sample: peripheral blood, taken on day 0 of AZD1222 vaccination. The rearranged segments are TRBV3-1 (or the pseudogene TRBV3-2) and TRBJ1-6; a weak D assignment points to TRBD1 (5 bases agree). CDR3 protein: CASSQGSAGTRNSPLHF. The DNA reads as follows: TGTGCCAGCAGCCAAGGTTCCGCGGGGACGAGGAATTCACCCCTCCACTTT.